The 11 T cell receptor beta chains in this list originate from one sample, sequenced in a study of blood T cell repertoires in COVID-19. Only in-frame clones appear in the TCRdb table, and some are missing; sequencing was by immunoSEQ multiplex PCR. Here the sample spans 300,000 to 350,000 clones, more than 70% being singletons. Sequencing input: peripheral blood. The receptors derive from a woman aged 55-70 years with COVID-19, enrolled during active disease.

The chain joins TRBV19 to TRBJ2-3, with 7 positions matching TRBD2. The length of the CDR3 is 16 residues. With 5 bases clipped from V and 0 bases from J, the junction kept 8 bases outside the gene matches. Germline CDR1 LNHDA, CDR2 SQIVND (reference sequence). The CDR3 sequence: CASSPWARGSTDTQYF. The CDR3 DNA sequence: TGTGCCAGTAGTCCGTGGGCGCGGGGGAGCACAGATACGCAGTATTTT.

The V and J genes are TRBV19 and TRBJ2-7; tentative D call: TRBD1 (5 bases). There are 13 residues in the CDR3. V lost 3 bases and J lost 8, with 14 bases in between. Per germline, CDR1 LNHDA and CDR2 SQIVND (reference sequence). CDR3 coding DNA: TGTGCCAGTAGTATGATTCCAGGGATTAAGCAGTACTTC. Translating gives CASSMIPGIKQYF. Filled out from reference TRBV19 and TRBJ2-7, the complete variable domain reads DGGITQSPKYLFRKEGQNVTLSCEQNLNHDAMYWYRQDPGQGLRLIYYSQIVNDFQKGDIAEGYSVSREKKESFPLTVTSAQKNPTAFYLCASSMIPGIKQYFGPGTRLTVT.

The chain is built from TRBV5-1 and TRBJ2-7; TRBD1 aligns across 11 bases. V lost 4 bases and J lost 2; bases outside the gene matches: 5. The CDR3 has 15 residues. The germline gives CDR1 SGHRS, CDR2 YFSETQ. Written as DNA, the CDR3 is TGCGCCAGCAGCGGCGGGACAGGGGGTCCCTACGAGCAGTACTTC. Its protein is CASSGGTGGPYEQYF. The full variable domain, its missing parts supplied by reference TRBV5-1 and TRBJ2-7, is KAGVTQTPRYLIKTRGQQVTLSCSPISGHRSVSWYQQTPGQGLQFLFEYFSETQRNKGNFPGRFSGRQFSNSRSEMNVSTLELGDSALYLCASSGGTGGPYEQYFGPGTRLTVT.

The chain recombines TRBV30 with TRBJ1-2, with D tentatively TRBD1 (5 bases). Trimming took off 0 bases at V and 4 bases at J, with 9 bases between the two ends. Germline V gene sequence: CDR1 GTSNPN, CDR2 SVGIG (reference sequence). This CDR3 is 13 amino acids long. CDR3 sequence (DNA): TGTGCCTGGAGTGTACGGACACCCTATGGCTACACCTTC. It is translated as CAWSVRTPYGYTF.

This sequence joins TRBV30 and TRBJ2-1; TRBD1 agrees at 8 bases. The CDR3 is 17 amino acids. With V trimmed by 0 bases and J by 6 bases, 13 bases remained unmatched. Looked up from germline, CDR1 is GTSNPN and CDR2 is SVGIG (reference sequence). Here the CDR3 reads CAWSVLKIETGVNEQFF. CDR3 sequence (DNA): TGTGCCTGGAGTGTACTCAAGATTGAGACAGGGGTCAATGAGCAGTTCTTC. Using reference TRBV30 and TRBJ2-1 for the parts outside the CDR3, the full variable domain is SQTIHQWPATLVQPVGSPLSLECTVEGTSNPNLYWYRQAAGRGLQLLFYSVGIGQISSEVPQNLSASRPQDRQFILSSKKLLLSDSGFYLCAWSVLKIETGVNEQFFGPGTRLTVL.

The chain couples TRBV23-1 to TRBJ2-7, with 7 bases fitting TRBD1. TRBV23-1 is an open reading frame whose function is uncertain. V lost 2 bases to trimming and J lost 1 base; unmatched junction nucleotides: 8. CDR3 length: 16 amino acids. The CDR3 sequence: CASSQPGTDFSYEQYF. Here the CDR3 DNA reads TGCGCCAGCAGTCAACCCGGGACAGATTTTTCCTACGAGCAGTACTTC.

In DNA, the CDR3 is TGTGCCAGCCAGGGGAGCTCCTATAATTCACCCCTCCACTTT. Protein: CASQGSSYNSPLHF. The chain links TRBV2 to TRBJ1-6; a possible D gene is TRBD1 (6 bases). Deletions cut 8 bases from V and 0 bases from J, with 8 bases between. The CDR3 has 14 amino acids. From germline, CDR1 is SNHLY and CDR2 FYNNEI.

This clone was counted once. The chain uses TRBV11-2 and TRBJ2-7; D may be TRBD2 (5 bases). The CDR3 consists of 13 residues. Germline assignment: CDR1 SGHAT and CDR2 FQNNGV. V lost 2 bases and J lost 0, with 5 bases in between. CDR3 nucleotides: TGTGCCAGCAGCTTACGGGGCTCCTACGAGCAGTACTTC. As protein: CASSLRGSYEQYF.

A single count supports this clone. The chain couples TRBV6-6 to TRBJ1-1, with 12 bases that match TRBD1. Germline V gene lookup returns CDR1 MNHNY and CDR2 SVGAGI (reference sequence). The V gene end was trimmed by 5 bases and the J gene end by 1 base; junction bases not matched to a gene: 8. The CDR3 spans 17 residues. The CDR3 region has the DNA TGTGCCAGCAGTCACCGGGACAGGGGGCTTAGGAACACTGAAGCTTTCTTT. Amino acids: CASSHRDRGLRNTEAFF.

The rearrangement uses TRBV7-2 and TRBJ1-5, with no clear D. Germline lookup yields CDR1 SGHTA and CDR2 FQGNSA. The V and J ends lost 1 base and 1 base respectively, with 8 bases between them. The CDR3 covers 15 residues. The CDR3 sequence: CASSLDTRSNQPQHF. CDR3 DNA: TGTGCCAGCAGCTTAGATACCAGGAGCAATCAGCCCCAGCATTTT.

The V and J genes are TRBV7-9 and TRBJ2-1, with a tentative D call TRBD1 (7 bases). This CDR3 is 15 amino acids long. Trimming left V 5 bases short and J 6 bases short, with 17 bases between. Germline assignment: CDR1 SEHNR and CDR2 FQNEAQ (reference sequence). The CDR3 spells CASSQEGTATNEQFF. As DNA, the CDR3 is TGTGCCAGCAGCCAGGAGGGGACAGCAACCAATGAGCAGTTCTTC.